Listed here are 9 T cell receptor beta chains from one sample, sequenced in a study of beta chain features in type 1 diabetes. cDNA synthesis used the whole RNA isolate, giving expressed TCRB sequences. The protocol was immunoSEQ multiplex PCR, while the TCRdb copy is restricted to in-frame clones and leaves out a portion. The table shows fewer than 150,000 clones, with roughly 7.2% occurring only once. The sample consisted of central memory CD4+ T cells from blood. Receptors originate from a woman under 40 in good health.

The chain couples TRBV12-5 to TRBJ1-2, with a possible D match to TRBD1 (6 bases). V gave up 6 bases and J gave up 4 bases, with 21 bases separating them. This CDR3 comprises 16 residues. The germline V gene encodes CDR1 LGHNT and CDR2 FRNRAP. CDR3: CASGSSQGQGIYGYTF. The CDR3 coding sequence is TGTGCTAGTGGGTCATCCCAGGGGCAGGGGATCTATGGCTACACCTTC.

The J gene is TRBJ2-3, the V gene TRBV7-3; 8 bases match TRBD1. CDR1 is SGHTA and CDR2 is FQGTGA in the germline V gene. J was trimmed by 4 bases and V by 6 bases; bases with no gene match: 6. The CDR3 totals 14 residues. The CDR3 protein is CASRETGDADTQYF. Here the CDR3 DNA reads TGTGCCAGCAGAGAGACAGGGGATGCAGATACGCAGTATTTT.

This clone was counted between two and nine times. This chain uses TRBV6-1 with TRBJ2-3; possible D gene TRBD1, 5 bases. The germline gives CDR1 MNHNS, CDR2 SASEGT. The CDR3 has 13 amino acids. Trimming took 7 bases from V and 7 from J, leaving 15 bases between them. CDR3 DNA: TGTGCCAGCAAGACAAAGGACACTCATACGCAGTATTTT. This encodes CASKTKDTHTQYF.

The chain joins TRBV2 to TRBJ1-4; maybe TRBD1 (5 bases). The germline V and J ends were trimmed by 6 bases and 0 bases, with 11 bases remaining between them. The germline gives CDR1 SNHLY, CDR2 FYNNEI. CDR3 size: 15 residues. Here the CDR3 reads CASRADSSTNEKLFF. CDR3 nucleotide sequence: TGTGCCAGCAGAGCTGACAGCTCAACTAATGAAAAACTGTTTTTT. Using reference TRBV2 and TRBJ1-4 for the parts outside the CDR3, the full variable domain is EPEVTQTPSHQVTQMGQEVILRCVPISNHLYFYWYRQILGQKVEFLVSFYNNEISEKSEIFDDQFSVERPDGSNFTLKIRSTKLEDSAMYFCASRADSSTNEKLFFGSGTQLSVL.

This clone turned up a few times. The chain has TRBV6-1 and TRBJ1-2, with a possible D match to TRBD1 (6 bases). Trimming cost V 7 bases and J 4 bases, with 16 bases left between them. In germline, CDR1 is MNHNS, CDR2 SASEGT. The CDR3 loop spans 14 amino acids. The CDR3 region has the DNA TGTGCCAGCACCCCCGGGGGGCCGAGCTATGGCTACACCTTC. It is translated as CASTPGGPSYGYTF.

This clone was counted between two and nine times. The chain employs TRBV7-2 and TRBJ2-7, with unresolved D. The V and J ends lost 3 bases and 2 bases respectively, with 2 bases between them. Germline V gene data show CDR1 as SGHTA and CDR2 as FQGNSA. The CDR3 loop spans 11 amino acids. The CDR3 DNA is TGTGCCAGCAGCTTCGCCTACGAGCAGTACTTC. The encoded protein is CASSFAYEQYF.

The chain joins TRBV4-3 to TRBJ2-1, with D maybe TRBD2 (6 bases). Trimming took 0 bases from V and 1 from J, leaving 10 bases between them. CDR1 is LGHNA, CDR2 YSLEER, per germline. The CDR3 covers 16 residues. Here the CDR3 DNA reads TGCGCCAGCAGCCAAGATGGGGCGGGGTCCTACAATGAGCAGTTCTTC. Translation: CASSQDGAGSYNEQFF.

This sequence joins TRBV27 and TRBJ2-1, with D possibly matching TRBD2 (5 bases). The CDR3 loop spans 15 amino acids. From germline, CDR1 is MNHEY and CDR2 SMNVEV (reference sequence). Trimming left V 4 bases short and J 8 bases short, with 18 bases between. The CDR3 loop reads CASSSRAARVDEQFF. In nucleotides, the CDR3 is TGTGCCAGCAGTTCCCGGGCGGCGCGGGTAGATGAGCAGTTCTTC.

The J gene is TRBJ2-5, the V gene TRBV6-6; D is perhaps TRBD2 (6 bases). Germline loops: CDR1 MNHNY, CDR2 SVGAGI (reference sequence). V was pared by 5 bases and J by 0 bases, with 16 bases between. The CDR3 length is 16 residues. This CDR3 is CASSTGGKGYQETQYF. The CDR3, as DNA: TGTGCCAGCAGTACGGGCGGGAAGGGGTACCAAGAGACCCAGTACTTC.